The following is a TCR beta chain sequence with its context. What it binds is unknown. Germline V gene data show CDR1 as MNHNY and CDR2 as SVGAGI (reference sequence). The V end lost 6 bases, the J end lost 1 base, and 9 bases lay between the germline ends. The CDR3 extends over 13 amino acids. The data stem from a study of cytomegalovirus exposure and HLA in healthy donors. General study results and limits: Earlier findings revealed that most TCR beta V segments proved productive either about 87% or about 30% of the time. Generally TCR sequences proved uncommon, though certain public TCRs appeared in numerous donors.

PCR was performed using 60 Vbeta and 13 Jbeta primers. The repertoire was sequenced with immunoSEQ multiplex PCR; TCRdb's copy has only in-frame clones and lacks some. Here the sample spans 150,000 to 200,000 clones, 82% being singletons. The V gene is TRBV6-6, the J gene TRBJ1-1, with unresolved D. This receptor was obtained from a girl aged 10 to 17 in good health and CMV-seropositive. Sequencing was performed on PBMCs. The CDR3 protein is CASSWGANTEAFF. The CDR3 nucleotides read TGTGCCAGCAGCTGGGGAGCGAACACTGAAGCTTTCTTT.